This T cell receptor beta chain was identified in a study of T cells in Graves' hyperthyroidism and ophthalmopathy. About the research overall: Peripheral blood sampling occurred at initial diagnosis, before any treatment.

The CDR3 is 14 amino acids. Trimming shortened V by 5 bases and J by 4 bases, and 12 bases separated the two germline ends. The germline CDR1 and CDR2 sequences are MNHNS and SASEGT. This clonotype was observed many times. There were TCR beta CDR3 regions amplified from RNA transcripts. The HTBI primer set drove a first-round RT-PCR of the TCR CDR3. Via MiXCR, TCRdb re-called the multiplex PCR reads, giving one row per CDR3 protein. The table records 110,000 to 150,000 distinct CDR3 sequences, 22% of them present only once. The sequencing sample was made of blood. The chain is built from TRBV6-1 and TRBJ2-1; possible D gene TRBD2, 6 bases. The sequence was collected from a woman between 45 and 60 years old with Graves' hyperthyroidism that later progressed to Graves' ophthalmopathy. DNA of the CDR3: TGTGCCAGCAGTCCCGGGACTTTTTACAATGAGCAGTTCTTC. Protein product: CASSPGTFYNEQFF.